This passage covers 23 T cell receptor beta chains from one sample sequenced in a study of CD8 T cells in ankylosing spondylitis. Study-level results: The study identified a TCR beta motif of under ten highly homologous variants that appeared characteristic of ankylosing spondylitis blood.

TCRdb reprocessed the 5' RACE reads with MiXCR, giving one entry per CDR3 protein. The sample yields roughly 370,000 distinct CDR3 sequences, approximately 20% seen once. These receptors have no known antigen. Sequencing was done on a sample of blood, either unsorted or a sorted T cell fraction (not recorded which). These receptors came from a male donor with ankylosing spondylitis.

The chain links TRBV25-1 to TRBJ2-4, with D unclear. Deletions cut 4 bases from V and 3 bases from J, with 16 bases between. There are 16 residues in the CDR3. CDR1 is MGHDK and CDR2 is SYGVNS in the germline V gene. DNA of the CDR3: TGTGCCAGCAGTGGAGATTCGGGTTTCGGCAAAAACATTCAGTACTTC. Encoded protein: CASSGDSGFGKNIQYF.

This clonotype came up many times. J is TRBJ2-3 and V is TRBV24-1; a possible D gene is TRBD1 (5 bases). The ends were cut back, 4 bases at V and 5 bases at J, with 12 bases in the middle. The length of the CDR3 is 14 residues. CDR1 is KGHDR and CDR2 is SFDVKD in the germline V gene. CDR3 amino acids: CATSDTDTRDTQYF. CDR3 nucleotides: TGTGCCACCAGTGACACGGACACAAGAGATACGCAGTATTTT.

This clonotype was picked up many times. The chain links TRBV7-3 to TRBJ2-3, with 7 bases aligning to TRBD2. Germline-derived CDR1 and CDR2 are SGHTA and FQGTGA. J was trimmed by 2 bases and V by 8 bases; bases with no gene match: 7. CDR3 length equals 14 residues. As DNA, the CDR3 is TGTGCCAGCGCGCCGGGACTAACCACAGATACGCAGTATTTT. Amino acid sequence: CASAPGLTTDTQYF.

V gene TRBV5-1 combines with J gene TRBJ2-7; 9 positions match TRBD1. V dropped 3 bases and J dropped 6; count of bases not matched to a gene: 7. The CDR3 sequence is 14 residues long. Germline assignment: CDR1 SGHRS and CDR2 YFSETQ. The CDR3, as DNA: TGCGCCAGCAGCTCTAATACAGGGGGCTTCGAGCAGTACTTC. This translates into CASSSNTGGFEQYF.

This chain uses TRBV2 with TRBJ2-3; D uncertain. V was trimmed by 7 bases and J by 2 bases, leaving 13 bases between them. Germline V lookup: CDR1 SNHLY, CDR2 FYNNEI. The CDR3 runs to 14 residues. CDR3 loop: CASKKASITDTQYF. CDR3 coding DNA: TGTGCCAGCAAGAAGGCTAGTATCACAGATACGCAGTATTTT.

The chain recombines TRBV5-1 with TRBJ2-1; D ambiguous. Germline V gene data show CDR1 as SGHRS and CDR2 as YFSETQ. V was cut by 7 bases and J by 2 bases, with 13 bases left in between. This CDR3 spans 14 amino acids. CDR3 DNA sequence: TGCGCCAGCGCGGATCTGAACACCTACAATGAGCAGTTCTTC. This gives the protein CASADLNTYNEQFF.

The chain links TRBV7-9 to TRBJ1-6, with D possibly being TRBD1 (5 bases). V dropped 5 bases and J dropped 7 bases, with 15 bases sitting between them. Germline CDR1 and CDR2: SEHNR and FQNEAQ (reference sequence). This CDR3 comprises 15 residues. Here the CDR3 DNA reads TGTGCCAGCAGCATGACCGACAGCCTCAATTCACCCCTCCACTTT. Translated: CASSMTDSLNSPLHF.

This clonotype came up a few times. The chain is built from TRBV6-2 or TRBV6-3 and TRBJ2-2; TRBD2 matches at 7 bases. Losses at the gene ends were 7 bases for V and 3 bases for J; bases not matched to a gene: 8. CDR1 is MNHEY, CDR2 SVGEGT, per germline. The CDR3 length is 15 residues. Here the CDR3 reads CASTNSLADTGELFF. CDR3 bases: TGTGCCAGCACCAATAGTCTAGCGGACACCGGGGAGCTGTTTTTT.

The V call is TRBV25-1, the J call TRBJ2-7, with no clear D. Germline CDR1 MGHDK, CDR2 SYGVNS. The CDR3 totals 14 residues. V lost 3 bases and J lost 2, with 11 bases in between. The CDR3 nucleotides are TGTGCCAGCAGTGACTCAAGGGTTCCCTACGAGCAGTACTTC. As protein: CASSDSRVPYEQYF.

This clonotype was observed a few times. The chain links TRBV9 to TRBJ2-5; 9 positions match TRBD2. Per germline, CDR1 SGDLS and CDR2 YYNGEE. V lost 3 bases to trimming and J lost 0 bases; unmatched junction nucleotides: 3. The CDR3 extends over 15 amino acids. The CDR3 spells CASSGAGGHQETQYF. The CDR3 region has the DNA TGTGCCAGCAGCGGAGCGGGAGGACACCAAGAGACCCAGTACTTC.

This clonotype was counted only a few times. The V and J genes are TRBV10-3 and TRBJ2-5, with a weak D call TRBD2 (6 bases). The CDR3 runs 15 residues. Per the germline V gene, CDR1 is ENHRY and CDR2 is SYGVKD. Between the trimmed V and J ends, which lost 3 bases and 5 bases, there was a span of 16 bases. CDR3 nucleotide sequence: TGTGCCATCAGTGACGGGAGTCGAGGTGGTGAGACCCAGTACTTC. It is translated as CAISDGSRGGETQYF.

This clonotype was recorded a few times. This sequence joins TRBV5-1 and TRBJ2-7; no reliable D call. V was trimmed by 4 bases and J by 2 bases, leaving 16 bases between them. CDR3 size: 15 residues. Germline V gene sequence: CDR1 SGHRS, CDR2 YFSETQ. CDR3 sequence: CASSPRVGSTYEQYF. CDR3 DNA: TGCGCCAGCAGCCCCCGTGTCGGTTCTACCTACGAGCAGTACTTC.

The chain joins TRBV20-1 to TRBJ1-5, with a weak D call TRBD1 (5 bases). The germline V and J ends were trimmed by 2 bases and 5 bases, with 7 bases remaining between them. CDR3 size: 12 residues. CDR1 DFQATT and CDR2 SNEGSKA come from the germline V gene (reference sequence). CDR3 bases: TGCAGTGCTAGACAGGGTGATCAGCCCCAGCATTTT. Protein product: CSARQGDQPQHF.

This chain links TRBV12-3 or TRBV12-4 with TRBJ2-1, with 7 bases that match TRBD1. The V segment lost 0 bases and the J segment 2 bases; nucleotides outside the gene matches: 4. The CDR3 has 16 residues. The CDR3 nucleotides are TGTGCCAGCAGTTTAGCCCCGCAGGGGGCCTACAATGAGCAGTTCTTC. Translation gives CASSLAPQGAYNEQFF.

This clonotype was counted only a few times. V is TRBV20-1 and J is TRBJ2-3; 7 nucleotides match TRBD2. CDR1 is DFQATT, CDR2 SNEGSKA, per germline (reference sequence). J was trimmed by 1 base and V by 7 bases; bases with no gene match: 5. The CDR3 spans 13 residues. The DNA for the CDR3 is TGCAGTGGCCGGGAGGCCGGCACAGATACGCAGTATTTT. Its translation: CSGREAGTDTQYF.

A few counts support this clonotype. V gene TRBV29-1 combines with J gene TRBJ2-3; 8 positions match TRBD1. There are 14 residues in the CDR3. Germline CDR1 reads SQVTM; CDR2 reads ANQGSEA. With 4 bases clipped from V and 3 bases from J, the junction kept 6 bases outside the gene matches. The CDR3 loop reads CSVGLRGRTDTQYF. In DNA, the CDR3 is TGCAGCGTTGGTCTCAGGGGGCGTACAGATACGCAGTATTTT.

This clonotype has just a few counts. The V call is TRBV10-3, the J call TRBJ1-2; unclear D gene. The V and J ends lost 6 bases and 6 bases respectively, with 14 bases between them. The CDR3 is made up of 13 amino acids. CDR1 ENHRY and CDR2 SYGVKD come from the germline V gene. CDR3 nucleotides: TGTGCCATCAGGGGCGACAAGTTAGATGGCTACACCTTC. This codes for CAIRGDKLDGYTF.

The CDR3 nucleotides read TGCAGTGCTAGTCGGCGGGAAGATACGCAGTATTTT. As protein: CSASRREDTQYF. This chain links TRBV20-1 with TRBJ2-3; possibly TRBD2 for D (6 bases). Germline loops: CDR1 DFQATT, CDR2 SNEGSKA (reference sequence). Trimming took 3 bases from V and 5 from J, leaving 9 bases between them. The CDR3 has 12 amino acids.

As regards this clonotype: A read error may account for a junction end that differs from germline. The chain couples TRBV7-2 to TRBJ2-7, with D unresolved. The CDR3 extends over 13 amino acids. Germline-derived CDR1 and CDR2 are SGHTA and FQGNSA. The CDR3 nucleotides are TGTGCCAGAAGCTTTGGCGGATACTACGAGCAGTACTTC. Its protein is CARSFGGYYEQYF.

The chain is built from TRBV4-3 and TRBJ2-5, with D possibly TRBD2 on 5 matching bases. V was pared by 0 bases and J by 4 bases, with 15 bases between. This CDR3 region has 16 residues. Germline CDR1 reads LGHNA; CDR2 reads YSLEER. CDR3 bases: TGCGCCAGCAGCCAAGAAGTGGGAGAAGGGATAGAGACCCAGTACTTC. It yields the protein CASSQEVGEGIETQYF.

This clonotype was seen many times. CDR3 DNA: TGTGCCATCACCCCGGGACAGACCTACGAGCAGTACTTC. Residues: CAITPGQTYEQYF. This chain joins TRBV10-3 and TRBJ2-7, with 7 nucleotides matching TRBD1. There are 13 residues in the CDR3. Germline V CDR1 and CDR2: ENHRY, SYGVKD. Germline trimming cut 7 bases from V and 2 bases from J; bases unmatched to any gene: 5.

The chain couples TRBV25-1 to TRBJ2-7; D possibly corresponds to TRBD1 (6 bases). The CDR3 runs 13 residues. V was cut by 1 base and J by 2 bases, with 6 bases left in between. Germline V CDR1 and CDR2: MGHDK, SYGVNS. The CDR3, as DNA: TGTGCCAGCAGTGAATGGGACACCTACGAGCAGTACTTC. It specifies CASSEWDTYEQYF.

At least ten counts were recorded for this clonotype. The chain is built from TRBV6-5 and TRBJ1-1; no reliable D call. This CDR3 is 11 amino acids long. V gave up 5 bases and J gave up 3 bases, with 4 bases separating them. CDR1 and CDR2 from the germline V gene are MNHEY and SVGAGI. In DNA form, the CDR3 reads TGTGCCAGCAGTCGAGACACTGAAGCTTTCTTT. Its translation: CASSRDTEAFF.